This T cell receptor (beta chain) was identified in a study of cytomegalovirus exposure and HLA in healthy donors (dated by TCRdb to the late 2010s). Turning to the overall study: An earlier analysis of a few hundred of the donors reported roughly 300 Gb of sequence data and some 110 million unique TCR beta sequences obtained from about 200 million T cells. High-throughput TCR immunosequencing, statistical association of individual TCRs with disease status, and machine learning were combined to predict cytomegalovirus infection status. To decide whether each TCR beta V gene segment behaved as functional or pseudogenic, an earlier analysis of several hundred of the donors relied on high-throughput TCR beta sequencing. Of the approximately 400 genotyped donors, approximately 82% fell in the genetic ancestry cluster associated with self-reported Caucasian donors. A handful of DR-DQ haplotypes were treated as single units for association and clustering because of strong linkage in the cohort. A later analysis re-examined previously published TCR beta repertoires from several hundred donors and added high-resolution HLA genotyping to investigate patterns of TCR occurrence. Donor age, sex, ethnicity and CMV serostatus were compiled alongside the repertoire data. Among roughly 370 genotyped donors of the cohort, an average of around 240,000 unique TCR beta nucleotide sequences were sequenced per donor, roughly 20% of them non-productive. In the later analysis, no new phenotypic data were used to find candidate immune exposures; instead, reliance was placed on TCR beta sequences and their occurrence across donors. Class I and class II HLA loci were covered by the typing at four-digit resolution. Every repertoire in the discovery cohort had been generated on one and the same sequencing platform. Genome-wide SNP genotypes for about 65% of the roughly 670 donors were used in a later genetic analysis, which treated that subset as a discovery cohort. The study profiled the T cell repertoires of 550 to 700 subjects by immunosequencing and related them to cytomegalovirus serostatus. The aim of the study was to test whether cataloging public T cell receptors could identify signatures of past pathogen exposure. Typing coverage varied by locus: roughly 620-630 donors for A, B, C, DRB1 and DQB1; approximately 500 for DQA1; nearly 610 for DPA1; roughly 450 for DPB1. About 280 gigabases of sequencing data and about 92 million unique TCR sequences made up an early release that covered around 640 HLA-typed donors. Besides the first cohort of more than 650 subjects, a separate validation cohort made up of over 95 different subjects was used.

The library came from the immunoSEQ multiplex PCR assay. A mixture of 60 forward primers for TCR Vbeta segments and 13 reverse primers for TCR Jbeta segments was used in the multiplex PCR. The CDR3 region of rearranged TCR beta genes was amplified from genomic DNA by a multiplex PCR assay. Amplified TCR beta libraries were sequenced as 87-base-pair reads on the Illumina HiSeq System. Per the source publication's procedure: A later analysis tallied 75 million to 95 million unique TCR beta chains across the 550 to 850 repertoires, and about 10 million of those chains were shared by two or more donors. Raw reads were error-corrected and collapsed into unique sequences with a nearest-neighbor algorithm that merged closely related sequences to remove PCR and sequencing errors. CDR3 sequences were aligned to IMGT reference sequences to assign V, D and J gene segments. Each retained sequence needed at least a six-nucleotide match to both a V gene segment and a J gene segment. A rearrangement counted as productive if the CDR3 had no stop codons and remained in frame with V and J, and every other rearrangement counted as non-productive. Following IMGT convention, CDR3 was defined as the stretch from the second conserved V-encoded cysteine to the conserved J-encoded phenylalanine. The earlier analysis of some 580 of the donors excluded any sequence lacking an unambiguous match to a single V gene segment. An earlier analysis of 500 to 600 of the donors classified V segments as functional when productive rearrangements were above 56.7% and as segregating when the standard deviation between donors was above 5%. To diagnose cytomegalovirus status from the catalog of TCR beta chain sequences, a statistical classification framework was built. V and J gene assignment, in a later analysis, came from comparing TCR nucleotide sequences with IMGT/GENE-DB human TR gene sequences. A later analysis assigned CDR3 sequences and most-parsimonious VDJ recombination scenarios with the TCRdist pipeline. In a later analysis, each TCR beta chain was defined by its CDR3 amino acid sequence together with its V-gene family, and reads without a unique V-gene family were excluded. A later analysis removed 500 to 650 highly shared, low-generation-probability nucleotide sequences to deal with suspected cross-contamination and a sequencing artifact. In a later analysis, a clonal expansion index was calculated for each public chain from normalized within-repertoire ranks of inferred template counts. Generation probabilities in a later analysis came from a VDJ recombination model fitted to out-of-frame rearrangements, and those results were checked against IGoR. In a later analysis, TCR-TCR, TCR-HLA and TCR-CMV co-occurrence was scored with hypergeometric tests, and a repertoire-size bias correction was applied to TCR pairs. A later analysis estimated false discovery rates by permuting HLA or CMV assignments 20 times. A later analysis grouped co-occurring TCRs with DBSCAN, adding TCRdist sequence similarity when clustering within HLA-allele-positive subsets. Co-occurrence clustering excluded repertoires with fewer than 30,000 or more than 120,000 public chains, plus five with anomalous nucleotide sharing. This immuneACCESS table, as held by TCRdb, lists in-frame sequences with V and J called but not all clones. Of the missing ones, under half trace to an unresolved V gene in checked studies; the others have no known cause. V and J calls plus clone size are reproduced from that table; the DNA served to infer D and trimming. The sample table holds around 200,000 clones, of which roughly 80% were seen once. The top ten clonotypes cover 0.5% to 0.8% of the sample.

Beyond this particular receptor, the publication reports: In the study, about 150 TCR beta chains were listed as associated with cytomegalovirus. When HLA alleles, especially DR and DQ, strongly co-occurred, TCR associations were difficult to assign to individual alleles. In a later analysis, several top co-occurrence clusters were reported to appear linked to parvovirus B19, influenza, CMV and Epstein-Barr virus. A later analysis found that TCR association rates varied across HLA loci, with DRB1 alleles showing the most associated TCRs and HLA-C alleles the fewest. Specific HLA alleles were associated with roughly 16,000 TCR beta sequences at a false discovery rate of 0.05 in a later analysis. HLA typing was unavailable for some donors at each locus, so association tests used only the typed subset. Most CMV-associated TCR beta chains appeared to be HLA-restricted in a later analysis, and the HLA associations seemed to be driven largely by CMV exposure. A later genetic analysis reported fewer N-insertions in productive TCRs among donors in an Asian-associated ancestry cluster than the roughly 620-donor mean. In vitro tests confirmed that three of the cytomegalovirus-associated TCR beta chains recognize cytomegalovirus antigens. In a later genetic analysis, a missense DCLRE1C variant was associated with V-gene and J-gene trimming of TCR beta chains, and the association was replicated in an independent cohort. The classifier was reported to diagnose cytomegalovirus status with high specificity and sensitivity in both the original cohort and the validation cohort. A later analysis found that HLA-associated TCR beta chains were more clonally expanded and had lower generation probabilities than equally common non-associated chains. Some IMGT-functional V segments, including TRBV6-2 and TRBV6-3, could not be distinguished by the 87-base-pair reads and were therefore excluded. While some public TCRs were present in many individuals, most TCR sequences turned up only very rarely across donors. The cohort was sequenced for TCR beta chains only, and without alpha or paired-chain data the features that could be detected were limited. Because counts were too low, about 17 rarely observed V segments, including chromosome 9 orphons, were excluded from the earlier analysis of 587 of the donors. Correlated functional status among segregating V segments might be attributable to linkage disequilibrium, but an unknown experimental factor could not be ruled out. CMV serostatus was the only immune exposure information available for the cohort. Presence/absence analyses assumed roughly uniform sequencing depth across donors, an assumption that may not hold. An earlier analysis of 450 to 750 of the donors showed that most TCR beta V segments appeared in productive rearrangements either about 87% or about 30% of the time, which broadly matched IMGT annotations. The authors suggested that the approach could potentially be extended to other disease states and immunological phenotypes. A cluster of highly shared sequence variants was judged likely to be a technical artifact of the sequencing pipeline. A further reported finding was that TCR beta sequences accurately predicted the HLA-A and HLA-B alleles for most subjects in the first cohort.

The cohort was made up of 500 to 800 healthy bone marrow donors. Cohort members were all nominally healthy when sampled, although unrecorded immune exposures were likely present. The donor tested CMV seronegative and was one of the 352 seronegative cohort members. A peripheral blood sample was collected from each donor, and TCR beta sequencing was performed on peripheral blood mononuclear cells. The Qiagen DNeasy Blood Extraction Kit was used to extract genomic DNA from the blood cell samples. With respect to this clone: Its antigen remains undetermined. Nothing much larger sits one base from this clone, and base qualities are not available.

CDR1 LGHNA and CDR2 YNFKEQ were looked up in the germline V gene. Inclusive of the bounding cysteine and phenylalanine, the CDR3 is 16 residues long. The retained sequence is limited to the CDR3, 48 bases, with the frame set at the first base. Deletion took 0 bases off V and 6 bases off J, with a span of 18 bases between the germline ends. The source is a boy between 10 and 17 years old in good health and CMV-seronegative. The chain links TRBV4-2 with TRBJ2-7; possibly the D gene is TRBD1, per 6 matching bases. Sequences were obtained from PBMCs. The CDR3 has the sequence CASSQDYNRASPEQYF. The nucleotides are TGTGCCAGCAGCCAAGATTATAACAGGGCATCCCCCGAGCAGTACTTC.